The 11 T cell receptor beta chains below were found in one sample sequenced in a study of blood T cells in healthy people across ages. A sample-barcoded 5' primer and a J-beta primer mix were used in a second PCR of about 6 to 11 cycles. MiXCR, applied by TCRdb to the 5' RACE reads, yields one record per CDR3 protein. The data show around 650,000 distinct CDR3 sequences, roughly 32% seen once. Specimen: blood. Receptors were obtained from a woman older than 75 in good health.

The rearrangement links TRBV24-1 to TRBJ1-2; the match to TRBD1 covers 7 bases. The J segment lost 8 bases and the V segment lost 4 bases, leaving 9 bases of the junction unmatched. Germline CDR1 is KGHDR and CDR2 is SFDVKD. The CDR3 runs 14 residues. The CDR3: CATSDYNRGGGYTF. CDR3 in DNA: TGTGCCACCAGTGACTATAACAGGGGAGGCGGCTACACCTTC.

There are many counts of this clonotype. A much more abundant neighbour one base away suggests this may be a read error. V is TRBV20-1 and J is TRBJ2-7, with 10 bases lining up with TRBD1. J was trimmed by 3 bases and V by 0 bases; bases with no gene match: 5. This CDR3 is built from 15 residues. Germline V lookup: CDR1 DFQATT, CDR2 SNEGSKA (reference sequence). Written as DNA, the CDR3 is TGCAGTGCTAGAGATTTAGGGGACAGGGGCTACGAGCAGTACTTC. The encoded protein is CSARDLGDRGYEQYF.

The rearrangement joins TRBV28 to TRBJ2-7; D may be TRBD1 (5 bases). The CDR3 totals 13 residues. CDR1 and CDR2 (germline): MDHEN, SYDVKM. V gave up 10 bases and J gave up 3 bases, with 16 bases separating them. This chain's CDR3 is CATLGGAYYEQYF. CDR3 in DNA: TGTGCCACCCTTGGTGGGGCCTACTACGAGCAGTACTTC.

The chain has TRBV24-1 and TRBJ2-3; tentatively, D is TRBD2 (6 bases). CDR1 is KGHDR and CDR2 is SFDVKD in the germline V gene. Trimming removed 6 bases from V and 10 bases from J, with 13 bases in between. The CDR3 is made up of 12 amino acids. The CDR3, as DNA: TGTGCCACCAGTCGAGGGGAGGACGCGCAGTATTTT. It yields the protein CATSRGEDAQYF.

Concerning this clonotype itself: One junction end does not reproduce the germline sequence, and a read error may be involved. V usage is TRBV7-9 and J usage is TRBJ2-1; a weak D match, TRBD2 (6 bases). The length of the CDR3 is 16 residues. Germline CDR1 reads SEHNR; CDR2 reads FQNEAQ (reference sequence). The CDR3 spells CSSSLNSPLGGNEQFF. CDR3 coding DNA: TGTTCCAGCAGCTTAAATTCCCCTCTGGGAGGCAATGAGCAGTTCTTC.

This clonotype has a count of ten or more. The chain couples TRBV20-1 to TRBJ1-4, with a weak D call TRBD1 (5 bases). The ends were cut back, 7 bases at V and 2 bases at J, with 23 bases in the middle. CDR3 length equals 17 residues. Germline CDR1 and CDR2: DFQATT and SNEGSKA (reference sequence). The CDR3 DNA sequence: TGCAGTGTCGGGGACCACAGGTCGGGCAGGACTAATGAAAAACTGTTTTTT. Translated: CSVGDHRSGRTNEKLFF.

The chain joins TRBV20-1 to TRBJ2-7, with TRBD2 identical over 14 bases. Judging by the DNA end, TRBJ2-5 fits better; the J call may be wrong. Germline values: CDR1 DFQATT, CDR2 SNEGSKA (reference sequence). This CDR3 has 15 residues. Written as DNA, the CDR3 is TGCAGTGCTAGAGATCGACTAGCGGGAGGGGAGACCCAGTACTTC. This gives the protein CSARDRLAGGETQYF.

V and J are TRBV7-9 and TRBJ2-1; the match to TRBD2 covers 8 bases. V dropped 5 bases and J dropped 2; count of bases not matched to a gene: 8. This CDR3 has 16 amino acids. Germline CDR1 SEHNR, CDR2 FQNEAQ (reference sequence). The CDR3 DNA follows: TGTGCCAGCAGCCCCCGGGGGGGGATAACCTACAATGAGCAGTTCTTC. This sequence encodes CASSPRGGITYNEQFF. Complete variable domain (other parts from reference TRBV7-9 and TRBJ2-1): DTGVSQNPRHKITKRGQNVTFRCDPISEHNRLYWYRQTLGQGPEFLTYFQNEAQLEKSRLLSDRFSAERPKGSFSTLEIQRTEQGDSAMYLCASSPRGGITYNEQFFGPGTRLTVL.

As for this clonotype: The junction departs from the called germline gene at one end, perhaps through a read error. The chain employs TRBV20-1 and TRBJ2-5; 11 nucleotides match TRBD2. The DNA end is a closer match to TRBJ2-1, so the J assignment may be wrong. This CDR3 has 17 residues. The germline CDR1 and CDR2 sequences are DFQATT and SNEGSKA (reference sequence). DNA for the CDR3: TGCAGTGGTAGATACCTAGCGGGGGGACCGGATCAAGAGACCCAGTTCTTC. Amino acids: CSGRYLAGGPDQETQFF.

V gene TRBV6-6 combines with J gene TRBJ1-1, with 8 bases aligning to TRBD1. This CDR3 region has 16 residues. Germline V gene lookup returns CDR1 MNHNY and CDR2 SVGAGI (reference sequence). The V and J ends lost 0 bases and 6 bases, in that order; junction bases with no gene match: 9. The DNA of the CDR3 is TGTGCCAGCAGTTACTCGCCGCGACAGGGGCGTTCTGAAGCTTTCTTT. This encodes CASSYSPRQGRSEAFF.

A single count supports this clonotype. This sequence joins TRBV7-9 and TRBJ2-1, with TRBD2 identical over 13 bases. Germline V lookup: CDR1 SEHNR, CDR2 FQNEAQ (reference sequence). The CDR3 runs to 16 residues. V lost 1 base, J lost 7 bases, and 4 bases stayed unmatched. For the CDR3, the DNA is TGTGCCAGCAGCTTAGATATACTAGCGGGAGGGAATGAGCAGTTCTTC. Amino acid sequence: CASSLDILAGGNEQFF.